The sequence of this T cell receptor (beta chain) was determined in a study of T cell repertoires and HLA-DP antigens. Study information: CD4+ T cells were cocultured with HeLa cells expressing HLA-DP.

Measured with immunoSEQ multiplex PCR; TCRdb has only the in-frame clones, and not every one. The repertoire includes about 89,000 clones, approximately 86% of them detected once, and about 1.8% sits in the top ten. Germline V gives CDR1 MDHEN, CDR2 SYDVKM. The CDR3 sequence is 14 residues long. Unmatched junction bases numbered 4, after V lost 6 bases and J lost 2 bases. Average purity of the negatively selected CD4+ T cells was around 98%. Points from the study as a whole: Average cumulative frequency of previously undetected clones was under 40% against one allele and around 50% against the other. Total CD4+ responders were stimulated by HeLa antigen-presenting cells.

Notes on this clone: As yet, its antigen is unknown.

This clonotype was sampled from a man in his forties or fifties in good health and CMV-seronegative. J is TRBJ2-5 and V is TRBV28, with 9 bases aligning to TRBD2. The specimen was CD4+ T cells from PBMCs. DNA of the CDR3: TGTGCCAGCAGCTTAGCGGGGGAACAAGAGACCCAGTACTTC. Protein sequence: CASSLAGEQETQYF.